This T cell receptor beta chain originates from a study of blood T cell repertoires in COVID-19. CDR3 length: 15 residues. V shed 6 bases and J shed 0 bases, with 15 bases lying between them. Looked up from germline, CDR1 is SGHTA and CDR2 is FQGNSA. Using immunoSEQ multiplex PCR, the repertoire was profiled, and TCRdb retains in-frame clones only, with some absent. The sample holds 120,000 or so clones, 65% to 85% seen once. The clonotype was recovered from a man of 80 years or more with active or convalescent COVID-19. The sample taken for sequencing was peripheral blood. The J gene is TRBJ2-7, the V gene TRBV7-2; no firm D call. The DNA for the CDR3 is TGTGCCAGCAGAAACGGTGGGCAAAGCTCCTACGAGCAGTACTTC. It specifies CASRNGGQSSYEQYF.